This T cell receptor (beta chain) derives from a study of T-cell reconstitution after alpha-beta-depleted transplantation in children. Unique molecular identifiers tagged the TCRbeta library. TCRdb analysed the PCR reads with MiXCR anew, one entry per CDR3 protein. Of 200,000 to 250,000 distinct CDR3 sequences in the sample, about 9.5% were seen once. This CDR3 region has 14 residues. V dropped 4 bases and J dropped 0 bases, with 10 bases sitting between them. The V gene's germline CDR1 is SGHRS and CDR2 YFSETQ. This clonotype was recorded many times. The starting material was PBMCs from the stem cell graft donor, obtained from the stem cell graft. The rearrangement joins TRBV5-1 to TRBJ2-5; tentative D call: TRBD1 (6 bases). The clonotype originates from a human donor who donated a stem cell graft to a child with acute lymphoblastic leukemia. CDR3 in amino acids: CASSLGTNQETQYF. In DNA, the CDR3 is TGCGCCAGCAGCCTTGGGACAAACCAAGAGACCCAGTACTTC.